This is a list of T cell receptor beta chains from one sample in a study of shared clonotypes between healthy human individuals. Libraries were prepared by immunoSEQ multiplex PCR; TCRdb keeps only in-frame clonotypes and omits some of them. The sample includes just over 2,000,000 clones, 85% to 95% of them seen just once. Sequencing used naive CD8+ T cells sorted from blood. Receptor source: a man aged 18 to 35 in good health. Both conserved end residues are part of each CDR3. The D gene is left open where the match is weak. Clone size, where shown, is once, few, many, or a class for clones that have expanded.

D,J,V,size,DNA,CDR3
-,TRBJ1-5,TRBV19,-,TGTGCCAGTAGCCCCGAAGCCAATCAGCCCCAGCATTTT,CASSPEANQPQHF
-,TRBJ2-1,TRBV7-9,-,TGTGCCAGCAGCTTAGCGGGTACCCCGCTTGGGGAGCAGTTCTTC,CASSLAGTPLGEQFF
-,TRBJ2-7,TRBV5-1,-,TGCGCCAGCAGCCTGTTCTCCTACGAGCAGTACTTC,CASSLFSYEQYF
-,TRBJ2-7,TRBV7-9,-,TGTGCCAGCAGCAATCCACAGGGACACGAGCAGTACTTC,CASSNPQGHEQYF
TRBD2,TRBJ2-7,TRBV13,-,TGTGCCAGCAGCTTTAGCGGGAGTAGCTACGAGCAGTACTTC,CASSFSGSSYEQYF
-,TRBJ1-2,TRBV29-1,-,TGCAGCGTTGTGGGAGGGACCGACTATGGCTACACCTTC,CSVVGGTDYGYTF
-,TRBJ2-1,TRBV4-3,once,TGCGCCAGCGGGCCAAATCCCGGCTCCTACAATGAGCAGTTCTTC,CASGPNPGSYNEQFF
-,TRBJ1-5,TRBV4-2,few,TGTGCCAGCAGCCCTAACAGGGAAAATCAGCCCCAGCATTTT,CASSPNRENQPQHF
-,TRBJ2-1,TRBV7-9,-,TGTGCCAGCAGCCCAAGACGGGGTAGTTCCAATGAGCAGTTCTTC,CASSPRRGSSNEQFF
-,TRBJ2-5,TRBV4-3,-,TGCGCCAGCAGCCAAACCCAGTACTTC,CASSQTQYF
-,TRBJ2-3,TRBV27,-,TGTGCCAGCAGTTTATGGGGTCGGGGCACAGATACGCAGTATTTT,CASSLWGRGTDTQYF
-,TRBJ1-2,TRBV7-9,-,TGTGCCAGCAGCGCCGACAGGAACGACTATGGCTACACCTTC,CASSADRNDYGYTF
-,TRBJ1-1,TRBV5-6,-,TGTGCCAGCAGCTTAGTGGGGAGTACTGAAGCTTTCTTT,CASSLVGSTEAFF
TRBD1,TRBJ1-6,TRBV30,-,TGTGCCTGGAGTTTGGGACAGGGGAATTCACCCCTCCACTTT,CAWSLGQGNSPLHF
-,TRBJ1-1,TRBV9,once,TGTGCCAGCAGCTCCCAGGGGTCTGAAGCTTTCTTT,CASSSQGSEAFF
-,TRBJ2-3,TRBV9,-,TGTGCCAGCAGCGGCTACGGGGGCACAGATACGCAGTATTTT,CASSGYGGTDTQYF
TRBD2,TRBJ2-7,TRBV5-1,-,TGCGCCAGCAGCTTGGGGGGGACTAGCTTCAACGAGCAGTACTTC,CASSLGGTSFNEQYF
TRBD1,TRBJ2-5,TRBV6-5,-,TGTGCCAGCAGTACCACAGGGGGCGTCCAGGAGACCCAGTACTTC,CASSTTGGVQETQYF
-,TRBJ1-1,TRBV7-9,-,TGTGCCAGCAGCTTAGTGATCGGGAACACTGAAGCTTTCTTT,CASSLVIGNTEAFF
-,TRBJ1-1,TRBV9,-,TGTGCCAGCAGCGTTTTAGGGGGAACTGAAGCTTTCTTT,CASSVLGGTEAFF
-,TRBJ2-7,TRBV30,-,TGTGCCTGGAGCCGACGGGACGGCAGATACGAGCAGTACTTC,CAWSRRDGRYEQYF
-,TRBJ2-5,TRBV9,once,TGTGCCAGCAGCCCGACCGCCTTCCAGACCCAGTACTTC,CASSPTAFQTQYF
TRBD2,TRBJ2-1,TRBV30,once,TGTGCCTGGAGCGCTCTAGCGGGAGAGTTGAATGAGCAGTTCTTC,CAWSALAGELNEQFF
-,TRBJ1-3,TRBV7-9,-,TGTGCCAGCAGCTTAGGGATTCCGTCCGGAAACACCATATATTTT,CASSLGIPSGNTIYF
TRBD1,TRBJ1-5,TRBV19,-,TGTGCCACGTCGCCGGGACAGGGGATCAATCAGCCCCAGCATTTT,CATSPGQGINQPQHF
-,TRBJ1-2,TRBV5-4,-,TGTGCCAGCAGCTTGTCTTGGGGGTTAGACTATGGCTACACCTTC,CASSLSWGLDYGYTF
-,TRBJ2-3,TRBV27,-,TGTGCCAGCAGTTTAGGGCAGGGAACAGATACGCAGTATTTT,CASSLGQGTDTQYF
TRBD1,TRBJ2-3,TRBV9,once,TGTGCCAGCAGCGTATCTAGGACAGGGGAAAATCAGGATACGCAGTATTTT,CASSVSRTGENQDTQYF
-,TRBJ2-7,TRBV7-8,-,TGTGCCAGTACAGGTTCCGACCCCCTCGAGCAGTACTTC,CASTGSDPLEQYF
TRBD1,TRBJ2-5,TRBV4-3,-,TGCGCCAGCAGCCAAGTTCTTCCGGACAGGGTGGGGGAGACCCAGTACTTC,CASSQVLPDRVGETQYF
-,TRBJ1-5,TRBV28,-,TGTGCCAGCAGTTGGGAGCCCAGACAACGTCAGCCCCAGCATTTT,CASSWEPRQRQPQHF
-,TRBJ2-4,TRBV11-2,-,TGTGCCAGCAGCCTTAGACAGGGACTAGCCAAAAACATTCAGTACTTC,CASSLRQGLAKNIQYF
-,TRBJ2-1,TRBV4-2,-,TGTGCCAGCAGCCAAGATAGGGGGTTCTATGAGCAGTTCTTC,CASSQDRGFYEQFF
-,TRBJ1-4,TRBV7-8,-,TGTGCCAGCAGCTTAGTTTACGCAGGGCCGGGTATGGAAAAACTGTTTTTT,CASSLVYAGPGMEKLFF
-,TRBJ2-7,TRBV7-9,once,TGTGCCAGCAGCGCCCTCAGGGAAGAGCAGTACTTC,CASSALREEQYF
TRBD2,TRBJ2-3,TRBV9,-,TGTGCCAGCAGCGAGGGACTAGCCAGCACAGATACGCAGTATTTT,CASSEGLASTDTQYF
-,TRBJ1-1,TRBV10-2,-,TGCGCCAGCAGCCTTCAGGGAGGCGAAGCTTTCTTT,CASSLQGGEAFF
TRBD2,TRBJ2-7,TRBV6-5,-,TGTGCCAGCAATCCCGGGCTAGCGGATTACGAGCAGTACTTC,CASNPGLADYEQYF
-,TRBJ2-3,TRBV9,-,TGTGCCAGCAGCGTTGAAGGGCCGGGGGATACGCAGTATTTT,CASSVEGPGDTQYF
-,TRBJ2-7,TRBV7-2,-,TGTGCCAGCAGCCCCGGGGACGGCGTCTACTACGAGCAGTACTTC,CASSPGDGVYYEQYF
-,TRBJ1-6,TRBV28,-,TGTGCCAGCAGTTTAGTGGACCGACCACTGGATAATTCACCCCTCCACTTT,CASSLVDRPLDNSPLHF
-,TRBJ2-3,TRBV4-1,-,TGCGCCAGCAGCCAAGATGTTCTAGTTGGGTCAGATACGCAGTATTTT,CASSQDVLVGSDTQYF
-,TRBJ2-2,TRBV7-2,once,TGTGCCCTAGGGGGGCTACCGACCTTCGCCGGGGAGCTGTTTTTT,CALGGLPTFAGELFF
-,TRBJ1-2,TRBV5-8,-,TGTGCCAGCTATCAGTCGTCTAACTATGGCTACACCTTC,CASYQSSNYGYTF
-,TRBJ1-1,TRBV28,-,TGTGCCAGCAGTTTTCGAGGGGTACGGGACACTGAAGCTTTCTTT,CASSFRGVRDTEAFF
-,TRBJ2-7,TRBV28,-,TGTGCCAGCAGTCCCTCCGAGGGCTGGGAACACTACGAGCAGTACTTC,CASSPSEGWEHYEQYF
-,TRBJ1-5,TRBV4-1,-,TGCGCCAGCAGCCAAGCTCAGTATAGCAATCAGCCCCAGCATTTT,CASSQAQYSNQPQHF
TRBD1,TRBJ2-5,TRBV4-2,once,TGTGCCAGCAGCCAAGAAAAGACAGGGGGACCCGAGACCCAGTACTTC,CASSQEKTGGPETQYF
-,TRBJ2-5,TRBV19,-,TGTGCCAGTAGTATCGGCGGGGCAGGGGAAGAGACCCAGTACTTC,CASSIGGAGEETQYF
-,TRBJ1-1,TRBV19,-,TGTGCCAGTAGCTGGGGGGGGAACACTGAAGCTTTCTTT,CASSWGGNTEAFF
-,TRBJ2-7,TRBV7-7,-,TGTGCTAGCAGCCTTACAAGCTCCTACGAGCAGTACTTC,CASSLTSSYEQYF
TRBD2,TRBJ2-5,TRBV7-9,-,TGTGCCAGCAGCTCCTTAGCGGGAGAAAAAGTTGAGACCCAGTACTTC,CASSSLAGEKVETQYF
TRBD1,TRBJ1-5,TRBV27,-,TGTGCCAGCAGACTGGGACAGGGATACAATCAGCCCCAGCATTTT,CASRLGQGYNQPQHF
-,TRBJ2-1,TRBV4-3,-,TGCGCCAGCAGCCTCAATTGGGCTTCCACCTGGGAGCAGTTCTTC,CASSLNWASTWEQFF